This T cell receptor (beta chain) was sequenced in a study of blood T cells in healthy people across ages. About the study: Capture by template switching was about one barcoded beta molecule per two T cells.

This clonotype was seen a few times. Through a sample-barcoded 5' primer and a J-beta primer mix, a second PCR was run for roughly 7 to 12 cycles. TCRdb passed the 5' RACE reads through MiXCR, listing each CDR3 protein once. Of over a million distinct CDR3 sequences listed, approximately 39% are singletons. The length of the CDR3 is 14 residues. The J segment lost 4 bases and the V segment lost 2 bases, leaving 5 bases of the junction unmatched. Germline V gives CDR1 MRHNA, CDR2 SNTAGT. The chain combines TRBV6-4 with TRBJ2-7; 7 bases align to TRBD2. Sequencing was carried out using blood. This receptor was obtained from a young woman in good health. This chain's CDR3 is CASSDPTSRYEQYF. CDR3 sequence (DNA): TGTGCCAGCAGTGACCCGACTAGCAGATACGAGCAGTACTTC.